The 17 T cell receptor beta chains listed next were all sequenced from one sample in a study of blood T cells in healthy people across ages. Using a J-beta primer mix together with a sample-barcoded 5' primer, a second PCR was run for roughly 6 to 11 cycles. TCRdb re-analysed the 5' RACE reads in MiXCR, keeping a single row per CDR3 protein. The data show just under 550,000 distinct CDR3 sequences, 24% seen once. These same data were also listed under a study on T cells of mothers and their children.

Material: blood. These receptors were collected from a boy between 10 and 17 years old in good health.

The chain has TRBV6-2 or TRBV6-3 and TRBJ2-7, with TRBD2 matching 7 bases. CDR3 length: 11 amino acids. Per germline, CDR1 MNHEY and CDR2 SVGEGT. Trimming cost V 2 bases and J 12 bases; bases outside gene matches: 4. The CDR3 sequence: CASSYMGGTYF. CDR3 nucleotides: TGTGCCAGCAGTTACATGGGGGGGACGTACTTC.

This clonotype was observed a handful of times. The CDR3 loop reads CASSVCWAEGGLQETQYF. Written as DNA, the CDR3 is TGTGCCAGCAGCGTATGTTGGGCCGAGGGGGGACTGCAAGAGACCCAGTACTTC. J is TRBJ2-5 and V is TRBV9; D is possibly TRBD1 or TRBD2 (6 bases each). This CDR3 contains 18 residues. The V gene's germline CDR1 is SGDLS and CDR2 YYNGEE. V was trimmed by 1 base and J by 2 bases, leaving 21 bases between them.

V is TRBV11-2 and J is TRBJ2-3; 15 nucleotides align to TRBD2. The CDR3 runs 20 residues. Germline V gene lookup returns CDR1 SGHAT and CDR2 FQNNGV. V shed 5 bases, J shed 2 bases, and the junction held 14 bases outside the gene matches. The CDR3 nucleotides read TGTGCCAGCAGCACCTTAGGACTAGCGGGAGGGCCAGGGGCCACAGATACGCAGTATTTT. Protein sequence: CASSTLGLAGGPGATDTQYF.

This chain connects TRBV28 to TRBJ1-1; D uncertain. Germline values: CDR1 MDHEN, CDR2 SYDVKM. Trimming left V 8 bases short and J 2 bases short, with 9 bases between. The CDR3 covers 12 residues. DNA of the CDR3: TGTGCCAGCTCCGAGATCAACACTGAAGCTTTCTTT. Translated: CASSEINTEAFF.

This clonotype has at least ten counts. The rearrangement joins TRBV29-1 to TRBJ1-6; 9 nucleotides line up with TRBD1. The CDR3 has 14 amino acids. The trim removed 7 bases at V and 5 bases at J, leaving 6 bases unmatched. Germline CDR1 SQVTM, CDR2 ANQGSEA. CDR3 residues: CSARDRDDNSPLHF. The DNA for the CDR3 is TGCAGCGCCCGGGACAGGGATGATAATTCACCCCTCCACTTT.

The sample holds a few counts of this clonotype. The chain couples TRBV28 to TRBJ2-1; no definite D call. The CDR3 length is 16 residues. The germline CDR1 and CDR2 sequences are MDHEN and SYDVKM. Trimming took 6 bases from V and 3 from J, leaving 18 bases between them. The CDR3 reads CASSLRRSVYYNEQFF. The DNA of the CDR3 is TGTGCCAGCAGCTTGAGACGGAGCGTATACTACAATGAGCAGTTCTTC.

The V call is TRBV6-5, the J call TRBJ1-1; possibly TRBD1 for D (6 bases). Germline lookup yields CDR1 MNHEY and CDR2 SVGAGI. V shed 2 bases and J shed 2 bases, with 18 bases lying between them. The CDR3 has 17 amino acids. Here the CDR3 DNA reads TGTGCCAGCAGTTACGGGGAGTTAGGCAGGGGCAACACTGAAGCTTTCTTT. Translating it yields CASSYGELGRGNTEAFF.

Ten or more counts support this clonotype. This rearrangement joins TRBV5-1 to TRBJ1-1, with 8 bases fitting TRBD1. The CDR3 runs 15 residues. Trimming removed 5 bases from V and 6 bases from J; junction bases left unmatched: 12. CDR1 is SGHRS, CDR2 YFSETQ, per germline. The CDR3 loop is CASRNHRGVLPEAFF. The CDR3 DNA reads TGCGCCAGCAGAAATCACAGGGGGGTTTTACCTGAAGCTTTCTTT.

With regard to this clonotype: With a much larger clone just one base away, this may be a read error. J is TRBJ2-1 and V is TRBV7-9; D is possibly TRBD2 (6 bases). Germline V gene sequence: CDR1 SEHNR, CDR2 FQNEAQ (reference sequence). The CDR3 loop spans 15 amino acids. CDR3: CASSRETGAWNEQLF. The CDR3 nucleotides are TGTGCCAGCAGCCGGGAGACGGGAGCTTGGAATGAGCAGCTCTTC.

This chain connects TRBV5-1 to TRBJ1-5; D is possibly TRBD1 (5 bases). Germline V CDR1 and CDR2: SGHRS, YFSETQ. The CDR3 sequence is 14 residues long. V lost 4 bases to trimming and J lost 11 bases, with 19 bases between them. This chain's CDR3 is CASSLDGTAGTQHF. The CDR3 DNA reads as TGCGCCAGCAGCCTAGACGGGACCGCGGGGACCCAGCATTTT.

This clonotype showed up just a few times. The V gene is TRBV6-5, the J gene TRBJ2-1; 9 bases match TRBD2. V gave up 5 bases and J gave up 6 bases; unmatched junction bases: 5. CDR3 length: 14 amino acids. The germline CDR1 and CDR2 sequences are MNHEY and SVGAGI. DNA for the CDR3: TGTGCCAGCAGTCCGGCGGGGGGGTCCAATGAGCAGTTCTTC. Amino acid sequence: CASSPAGGSNEQFF.

This chain links TRBV9 with TRBJ2-3; no clear D gene. Germline V lookup: CDR1 SGDLS, CDR2 YYNGEE. Deletions cut 0 bases from V and 6 bases from J, with 8 bases between. This CDR3 spans 13 amino acids. CDR3 loop: CASSVEAKDTQYF. The CDR3 region has the DNA TGTGCCAGCAGCGTAGAAGCTAAGGATACGCAGTATTTT.

A word on this clonotype: One end of the junction fails to match germline, which may point to a read error. This rearrangement joins TRBV12-3 or TRBV12-4 to TRBJ2-3, with TRBD1 identical over 11 bases. The CDR3 sequence is 15 residues long. The CDR3 is CASRNRTGGTDAQYF. In nucleotides, the CDR3 is TGTGCCAGCAGAAATCGGACAGGGGGCACAGATGCGCAGTATTTT.

The V and J genes are TRBV5-1 and TRBJ1-1; D gene ambiguous. Per the germline V gene, CDR1 is SGHRS and CDR2 is YFSETQ. The V end was cut by 0 bases, the J end by 5 bases, with 17 bases between. The CDR3 is 16 residues long. The CDR3 sequence: CASSLGSPEMRTEAFF. Written as DNA, the CDR3 is TGCGCCAGCAGCTTGGGTTCTCCGGAGATGCGGACTGAAGCTTTCTTT.

The chain is built from TRBV2 and TRBJ2-7, with D uncertain. CDR1 is SNHLY, CDR2 FYNNEI, per germline. With 10 bases removed from V and 1 base from J, the gap between germline ends came to 14 bases. CDR3 size: 13 residues. The CDR3 reads CATKRAYSYEQYF. CDR3 nucleotides: TGTGCCACCAAACGGGCCTATTCCTACGAGCAGTACTTC.

The rearrangement joins TRBV7-2 to TRBJ1-2; a possible D gene is TRBD1 (6 bases). Per the germline V gene, CDR1 is SGHTA and CDR2 is FQGNSA. V lost 6 bases and J 5 bases, leaving 13 bases between the germline ends. The CDR3 covers 13 residues. Here the CDR3 reads CASSTGMFYGYTF. The CDR3 DNA sequence: TGTGCCAGCAGTACAGGGATGTTTTATGGCTACACCTTC.

This clonotype was detected only a few times. The chain employs TRBV3-1 and TRBJ2-7, with 7 nucleotides matching TRBD2. Germline assignment: CDR1 LGHDT and CDR2 YNNKEL (reference sequence). The CDR3 contains 15 residues. After removal of 1 base from V and 6 bases from J, the junction contained 9 bases not matched to a gene. The CDR3 sequence: CASSQGLAGESEQYF. CDR3 sequence (DNA): TGTGCCAGCAGCCAAGGTCTTGCGGGGGAATCCGAGCAGTACTTC.